This record covers a single T cell receptor (beta chain). The record originates from a study of control samples from healthy donors and cancer patients. Generated by immunoSEQ multiplex PCR, the TCRdb table keeps only in-frame clones and is missing some. Of tens of thousands of clones in the sample, roughly 93% were seen once. This CDR3 has 15 residues. Germline CDR1 reads SGHRS; CDR2 reads YFSETQ. V was cut by 0 bases and J by 6 bases, with 15 bases left in between. The rearrangement uses TRBV5-1 and TRBJ1-2, with D maybe TRBD1 (5 bases). Input material: PBMCs. This sequence was found in a woman aged 40 to 55 with lung cancer. CDR3 loop: CASSLAGGDFDGYTF. CDR3 nucleotides: TGCGCCAGCAGCTTGGCCGGGGGGGACTTCGATGGCTACACCTTC.